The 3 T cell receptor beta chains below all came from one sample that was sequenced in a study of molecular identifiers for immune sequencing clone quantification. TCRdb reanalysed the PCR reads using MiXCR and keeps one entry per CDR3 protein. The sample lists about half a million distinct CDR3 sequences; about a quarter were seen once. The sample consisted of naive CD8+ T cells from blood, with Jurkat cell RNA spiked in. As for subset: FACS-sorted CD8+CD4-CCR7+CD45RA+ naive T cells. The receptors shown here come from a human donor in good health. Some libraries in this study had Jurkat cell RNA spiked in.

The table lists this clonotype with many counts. The CDR3 reads CASSTSQSSQPQHF. The CDR3 coding sequence is TGTGCCAGCAGCACGTCGCAAAGTTCCCAGCCCCAGCATTTT. The chain uses TRBV7-9 and TRBJ1-5; no clear D gene. CDR1 SEHNR and CDR2 FQNEAQ come from the germline V gene (reference sequence). Trimming cost V 5 bases and J 7 bases, with 15 bases left between them. The CDR3 length is 14 residues.

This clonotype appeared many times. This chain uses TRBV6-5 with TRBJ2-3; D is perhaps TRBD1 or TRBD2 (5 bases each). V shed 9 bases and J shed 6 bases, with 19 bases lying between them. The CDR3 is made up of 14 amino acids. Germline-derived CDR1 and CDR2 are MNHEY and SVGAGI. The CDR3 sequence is CASEGSGPADTQYF. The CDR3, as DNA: TGTGCCAGTGAGGGGTCGGGTCCGGCGGATACGCAGTATTTT.

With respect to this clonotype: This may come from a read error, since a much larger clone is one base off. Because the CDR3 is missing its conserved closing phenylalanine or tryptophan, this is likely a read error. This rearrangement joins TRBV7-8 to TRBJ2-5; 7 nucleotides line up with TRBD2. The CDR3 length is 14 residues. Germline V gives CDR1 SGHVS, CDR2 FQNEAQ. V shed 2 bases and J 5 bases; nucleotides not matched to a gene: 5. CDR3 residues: CASSLFVGGETQYL. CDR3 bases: TGTGCCAGCAGCTTATTCGTGGGGGGGGAGACCCAGTACCTC.